The 26 T cell receptor beta chains presented below share a single source sample, sequenced in a study of cytomegalovirus exposure and HLA in healthy donors. Vbeta (60) and Jbeta (13) primers were used in the PCR. This table comes from immunoSEQ multiplex PCR, and its TCRdb copy is limited to in-frame clones, with some not included. This table has about 120,000 clones, around 80% appearing once. Sequenced: PBMCs. These receptors originate from a woman younger than 35 in good health and CMV-seronegative.

This clone occurred once. V usage is TRBV29-1 and J usage is TRBJ1-1; TRBD1 aligns across 7 bases. The CDR3 is 12 amino acids. V dropped 7 bases and J dropped 1; count of bases not matched to a gene: 3. Per germline, CDR1 SQVTM and CDR2 ANQGSEA. CDR3 sequence reads: CSAYRGNTEAFF. The CDR3 nucleotides are TGCAGCGCCTACAGGGGGAACACTGAAGCTTTCTTT.

The chain is built from TRBV27 and TRBJ1-1, with 7 bases lining up with TRBD1. The CDR3 spans 14 residues. Germline trimming cut 4 bases from V and 5 bases from J; bases unmatched to any gene: 7. In germline, CDR1 is MNHEY, CDR2 SMNVEV (reference sequence). The chain's CDR3 is CASSSLQGVTEAFF. CDR3 in DNA: TGTGCCAGCAGTTCGCTTCAGGGGGTTACTGAAGCTTTCTTT.

The chain has TRBV6-5 and TRBJ2-1; 11 bases match TRBD2. The CDR3 has 15 residues. Germline V CDR1 and CDR2: MNHEY, SVGAGI. V was clipped by 2 bases and J by 9 bases; unmatched bases: 6. The CDR3 coding sequence is TGTGCCAGCAGTTACGGGCTAGCGGGAGGAGGTGAGCAGTTCTTC. Translation gives CASSYGLAGGGEQFF.

In DNA, the CDR3 is TGTGCCTGGAGTGGTGGGGGGTTAAGTTCGACCCTCCACTTT. The encoded protein is CAWSGGGLSSTLHF. This sequence joins TRBV30 and TRBJ1-6; maybe TRBD1 (5 bases). The germline V and J ends were trimmed by 1 base and 14 bases, with 18 bases remaining between them. This CDR3 is 14 amino acids long. Germline CDR1 GTSNPN, CDR2 SVGIG (reference sequence).

This sequence joins TRBV9 and TRBJ1-3; TRBD1 agrees at 9 bases. The V and J ends lost 3 bases and 0 bases, in that order; junction bases with no gene match: 1. Germline CDR1 is SGDLS and CDR2 is YYNGEE. This CDR3 contains 15 residues. CDR3 sequence (DNA): TGTGCCAGCAGCGCGACAGGGGGCTCTGGAAACACCATATATTTT. Protein: CASSATGGSGNTIYF. Full variable domain (remainder filled in from reference TRBV9 and TRBJ1-3): DSGVTQTPKHLITATGQRVTLRCSPRSGDLSVYWYQQSLDQGLQFLIQYYNGEERAKGNILERFSAQQFPDLHSELNLSSLELGDSALYFCASSATGGSGNTIYFGEGSWLTVV.

This clone appeared once. This rearrangement joins TRBV27 to TRBJ2-1; TRBD2 might be the D (6 bases). The CDR3 contains 13 residues. CDR1 is MNHEY and CDR2 is SMNVEV in the germline V gene (reference sequence). Trimming took 3 bases from V and 9 from J, leaving 12 bases between them. The CDR3 bases are TGTGCCAGCAGTTTGGAGGGCCACGGTGAGCAGTTCTTC. Amino acid sequence: CASSLEGHGEQFF.

This clone was picked up a small number of times. The chain links TRBV14 to TRBJ2-5; D perhaps matches TRBD1 (5 bases). V was cut by 1 base and J by 3 bases, with 18 bases left in between. This CDR3 region has 17 residues. Germline V gene data show CDR1 as SGHDN and CDR2 as FVKESK. The CDR3 DNA follows: TGTGCCAGCAGCCAAGGCTTTTTGCGGACACAAGAAGAGACCCAGTACTTC. Its translation is CASSQGFLRTQEETQYF.

The sample holds a few counts of this clone. J is TRBJ2-4 and V is TRBV27; TRBD1 is a possible D gene (5 bases). Trimming removed 7 bases from V and 4 bases from J, with 11 bases in between. Germline CDR1 and CDR2: MNHEY and SMNVEV (reference sequence). The CDR3 has 13 residues. Here the CDR3 reads CASMGPRKNIQYF. As DNA, the CDR3 is TGTGCCAGCATGGGGCCCCGTAAAAACATTCAGTACTTC.

The chain is built from TRBV18 and TRBJ1-4, with D possibly matching TRBD1 (6 bases). The CDR3 has 13 amino acids. V gave up 9 bases and J gave up 3 bases, with 11 bases separating them. The V gene's germline CDR1 is KGHSH and CDR2 LQKENI. CDR3 DNA: TGTGCCAGTTCCCAGGGGTCTAATGAAAAACTGTTTTTT. Its translation is CASSQGSNEKLFF.

The gene calls are TRBV5-1 and TRBJ1-6, with D maybe TRBD1 (5 bases). The length of the CDR3 is 16 residues. V lost 7 bases to trimming and J lost 10 bases, with 24 bases between them. From germline, CDR1 is SGHRS and CDR2 YFSETQ. The CDR3 loop reads CASATGLSVGESPLHF. In DNA, the CDR3 is TGCGCCAGCGCCACGGGCCTTTCCGTAGGGGAATCACCCCTCCACTTT.

The chain uses TRBV12-1 and TRBJ2-7; TRBD2 is taken as the D call from the table, unchecked against the DNA. TRBV12-1 is classified as a pseudogene. This CDR3 has 14 residues. CDR3 amino acids: CASSFSGRDYEQYF. The CDR3 DNA follows: TGTGCCAGCAGCTTTAGTGGGAGGGACTACGAGCAGTACTTC.

V usage is TRBV27 and J usage is TRBJ2-7, with 8 positions matching TRBD1. The CDR3 spans 14 residues. CDR1 and CDR2 (germline): MNHEY, SMNVEV (reference sequence). V dropped 7 bases and J dropped 1; count of bases not matched to a gene: 6. The CDR3 nucleotides read TGTGCCAGCACCCTAACAGGGGGATCCTACGAGCAGTACTTC. This encodes CASTLTGGSYEQYF.

This CDR3 reads CASSYLRGEVLYEQYF. Written as DNA, the CDR3 is TGTGCCAGCAGTTACCTGCGGGGGGAGGTGCTCTACGAGCAGTACTTC. This sequence joins TRBV6-5 and TRBJ2-7; the match to TRBD2 covers 8 bases. The ends lost 2 bases at V and 3 bases at J; junction bases unmatched: 9. CDR3 length: 16 residues. The germline V gene has CDR1 MNHEY and CDR2 SVGAGI.

The chain uses TRBV30 and TRBJ1-5; TRBD1 agrees at 8 bases. J lost 9 bases, V lost 2 bases, and 6 bases had no gene match. Germline-derived CDR1 and CDR2 are GTSNPN and SVGIG (reference sequence). The CDR3 has 13 residues. The CDR3 DNA follows: TGTGCCTGGAGTTCGACAGGGGTACGGCCCCAGCATTTT. As protein: CAWSSTGVRPQHF.

This clone showed up just a few times. V gene TRBV7-2 combines with J gene TRBJ1-2, with 7 bases that match TRBD1. Germline trimming cut 3 bases from V and 2 bases from J; bases unmatched to any gene: 18. The CDR3 loop spans 19 amino acids. In germline, CDR1 is SGHTA, CDR2 FQGNSA. Written as DNA, the CDR3 is TGTGCCAGCAGCTTTGGACGGTGGGCAGGGGGTGAGGGGAACTATGGCTACACCTTC. Protein product: CASSFGRWAGGEGNYGYTF.

The V and J genes are TRBV6-6 and TRBJ2-7, with TRBD1 as a possible D gene (6 bases). CDR1 and CDR2 from the germline V gene are MNHNY and SVGAGI (reference sequence). The V end lost 2 bases, the J end lost 3 bases, and 11 bases lay between the germline ends. CDR3 length equals 14 residues. CDR3 nucleotide sequence: TGTGCCAGCAGTTACGGGGGCGCCGGCTACGAGCAGTACTTC. Translation gives CASSYGGAGYEQYF.

The V and J genes are TRBV7-3 and TRBJ2-3; 8 bases agree with TRBD2. Losses at the gene ends were 2 bases for V and 5 bases for J; bases not matched to a gene: 9. This CDR3 has 16 residues. CDR1 is SGHTA and CDR2 is FQGTGA in the germline V gene. CDR3 DNA: TGTGCCAGCAGCTTAGTAGTTGCGGGGGGAAGAGATACGCAGTATTTT. Encoded protein: CASSLVVAGGRDTQYF. The whole variable domain, filled in from reference TRBV7-3 and TRBJ2-3, reads GAGVSQTPSNKVTEKGKYVELRCDPISGHTALYWYRQSLGQGPEFLIYFQGTGAADDSGLPNDRFFAVRPEGSVSTLKIQRTERGDSAVYLCASSLVVAGGRDTQYFGPGTRLTVL.

The chain uses TRBV5-4 and TRBJ2-1; D perhaps matches TRBD2 (5 bases). This CDR3 region has 15 residues. Germline assignment: CDR1 SGHNT and CDR2 YYREEE (reference sequence). The V gene lost 0 bases and the J gene lost 7 bases, with 14 bases spanning the gap. The CDR3 sequence is CASSLVRWERNEQFF. As DNA, the CDR3 is TGTGCCAGCAGCTTGGTTCGGTGGGAGAGGAATGAGCAGTTCTTC.

The chain has TRBV25-1 and TRBJ1-5; D might be TRBD1 (6 bases). V lost 1 base to trimming and J lost 1 base, with 11 bases between them. CDR1 is MGHDK, CDR2 SYGVNS, per germline. This CDR3 region has 16 residues. CDR3 in DNA: TGTGCCAGCAGTGAATCGGGCAGGGGAAGCAATCAGCCCCAGCATTTT. Residues: CASSESGRGSNQPQHF.

This clone showed up just a few times. This chain connects TRBV5-1 to TRBJ2-7; no clear D gene. Between the trimmed V and J ends, which lost 1 base and 3 bases, there was a span of 5 bases. This CDR3 has 12 residues. Germline CDR1 is SGHRS and CDR2 is YFSETQ. This CDR3 reads CASSLTRYEQYF. CDR3 nucleotides: TGCGCCAGCAGCTTGACACGCTACGAGCAGTACTTC.

V and J are TRBV7-2 and TRBJ1-1, with 9 nucleotides matching TRBD1. V dropped 2 bases and J dropped 0; count of bases not matched to a gene: 4. Germline V CDR1 and CDR2: SGHTA, FQGNSA. The CDR3 is made up of 16 amino acids. In nucleotides, the CDR3 is TGTGCCAGCAGCTTATGGACAGGGGCGATGAACACTGAAGCTTTCTTT. Translation gives CASSLWTGAMNTEAFF.

This clone appeared a single time. The DNA for the CDR3 is TGTGCCAGCAGGGGGCAGGGGGCTTCTGGAAACACCATATATTTT. Translation gives CASRGQGASGNTIYF. This chain links TRBV6-1 with TRBJ1-3; 8 bases line up with TRBD1. Germline CDR1 MNHNS, CDR2 SASEGT. Trimming at V came to 6 bases and at J to 1 base, leaving 5 bases not matched to a gene. This CDR3 comprises 15 residues.

This sequence joins TRBV27 and TRBJ1-2, with D perhaps TRBD1 (6 bases). Trimming took off 5 bases at V and 4 bases at J, with 17 bases between the two ends. The CDR3 is 15 amino acids. CDR1 and CDR2 from the germline V gene are MNHEY and SMNVEV (reference sequence). CDR3 DNA: TGTGCCAGCAGTGGAGACAGGTCCTACATCTATGGCTACACCTTC. This encodes CASSGDRSYIYGYTF.

A word on this clone: In the same sample, other DNA sequences code for this CDR3. The rearrangement joins TRBV6-5 to TRBJ1-3; TRBD1 agrees at 8 bases. This CDR3 contains 16 residues. Germline CDR1 MNHEY, CDR2 SVGAGI. V lost 0 bases and J lost 3; bases outside the gene matches: 4. CDR3 DNA: TGTGCCAGCAGTTACTCAGGACAGGGAAGTGGAAACACCATATATTTT. It specifies CASSYSGQGSGNTIYF.

The J gene is TRBJ1-1, the V gene TRBV2, with no clear D. The germline gives CDR1 SNHLY, CDR2 FYNNEI. The V and J ends lost 4 bases and 1 base respectively, with 7 bases between them. This CDR3 has 13 residues. CDR3 residues: CASSGGANTEAFF. Written as DNA, the CDR3 is TGTGCCAGCAGTGGAGGAGCGAACACTGAAGCTTTCTTT.

This clone came up once. This chain connects TRBV11-2 to TRBJ1-1; D remains ambiguous. This CDR3 comprises 12 residues. CDR1 and CDR2 from the germline V gene are SGHAT and FQNNGV. Trimming took off 4 bases at V and 0 bases at J, with 3 bases between the two ends. The CDR3 DNA is TGTGCCAGCAGCTCTATGAACACTGAAGCTTTCTTT. Protein sequence: CASSSMNTEAFF.